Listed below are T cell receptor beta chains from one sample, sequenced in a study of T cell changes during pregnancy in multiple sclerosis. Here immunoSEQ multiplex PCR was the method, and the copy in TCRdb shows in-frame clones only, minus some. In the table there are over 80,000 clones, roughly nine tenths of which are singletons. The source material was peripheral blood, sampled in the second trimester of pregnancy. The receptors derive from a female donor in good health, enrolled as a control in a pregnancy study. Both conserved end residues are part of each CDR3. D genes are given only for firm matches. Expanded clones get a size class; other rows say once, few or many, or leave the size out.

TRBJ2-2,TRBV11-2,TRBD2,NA,CASSLPGGVPGELFF,TGTGCCAGCAGCTTACCCGGGGGGGTACCCGGGGAGCTGTTTTTT
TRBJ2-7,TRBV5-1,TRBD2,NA,CASKRDFDEQYF,TGCGCCAGCAAGCGGGATTTTGACGAGCAGTACTTC
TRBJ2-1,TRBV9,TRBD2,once,CASSAGGASSYNEQFF,TGTGCCAGCAGCGCGGGAGGGGCGAGCTCCTACAATGAGCAGTTCTTC
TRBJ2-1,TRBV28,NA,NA,CASSTTGSSYNEQFF,TGTGCCAGCAGTACAACAGGGTCCTCCTACAATGAGCAGTTCTTC
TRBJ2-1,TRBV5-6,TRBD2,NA,CASSLELAGGKVEQFF,TGTGCCAGCAGCTTGGAACTAGCGGGGGGCAAAGTCGAGCAGTTCTTC
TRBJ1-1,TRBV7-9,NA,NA,CASSSTRGRTEAFF,TGTGCCAGCAGCTCCACCCGCGGGAGGACTGAAGCTTTCTTT
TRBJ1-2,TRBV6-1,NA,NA,CASSAGATGYTF,TGTGCCAGCAGTGCGGGAGCCACGGGCTACACCTTC
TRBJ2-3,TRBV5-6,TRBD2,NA,CASSFGLAGGSDTQYF,TGTGCCAGCAGCTTCGGACTAGCGGGAGGTTCAGATACGCAGTATTTT
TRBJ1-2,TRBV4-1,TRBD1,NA,CASSQDTWQDREIRGYTF,TGCGCCAGCAGCCAAGATACTTGGCAGGACAGGGAGATAAGAGGCTACACCTTC
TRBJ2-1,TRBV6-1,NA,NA,CASSEIRGPTNEQFF,TGTGCCAGCAGTGAAATCAGGGGCCCAACGAATGAGCAGTTCTTC
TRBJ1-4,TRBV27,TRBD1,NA,CASSGQGNEKLFF,TGTGCCAGCAGTGGACAGGGGAATGAAAAACTGTTTTTT
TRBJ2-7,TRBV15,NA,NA,CATSSGDSYEQYF,TGTGCCACCAGCAGCGGGGACTCCTACGAGCAGTACTTC
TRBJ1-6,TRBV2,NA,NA,CASRETGSYNSPLHF,TGTGCCAGCAGGGAGACGGGCTCCTATAATTCACCCCTCCACTTT
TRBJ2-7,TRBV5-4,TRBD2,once,CASSPRLAGEGEQYF,TGTGCCAGCAGCCCGAGACTAGCGGGAGAGGGCGAGCAGTACTTC
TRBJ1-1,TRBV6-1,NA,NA,CASSEGGITEAFF,TGTGCCAGCAGTGAGGGGGGGATTACGGAAGCTTTCTTT
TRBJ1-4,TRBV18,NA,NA,CASSPRQATNEKLFF,TGTGCCAGCTCACCTCGACAGGCAACTAATGAAAAACTGTTTTTT
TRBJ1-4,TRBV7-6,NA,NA,CASSLFEGATNEKLFF,TGTGCCAGCAGCTTGTTCGAGGGGGCAACTAATGAAAAACTGTTTTTT
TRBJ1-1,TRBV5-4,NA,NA,CASSATGRNTEAFF,TGTGCCAGCAGCGCGACAGGACGGAACACTGAAGCTTTCTTT
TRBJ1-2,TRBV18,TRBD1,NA,CASSPGQGEYGYTF,TGTGCCAGCTCTCCCGGACAGGGAGAATATGGCTACACCTTC
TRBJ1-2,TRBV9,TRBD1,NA,CASSARNTGDYGYTF,TGTGCCAGCAGCGCGAGGAATACAGGGGACTATGGCTACACCTTC
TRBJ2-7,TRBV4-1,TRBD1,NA,CASSTRDRSYEQYF,TGCGCCAGCAGCACCCGGGACAGATCCTACGAGCAGTACTTC
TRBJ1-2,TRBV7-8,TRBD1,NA,CASSSSRQGRNYGYTF,TGTGCCAGCAGCTCATCTCGACAGGGACGGAACTATGGCTACACCTTC
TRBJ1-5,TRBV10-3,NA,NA,CAISGGNVKGYQPQHF,TGTGCCATCAGTGGCGGGAACGTTAAGGGGTATCAGCCCCAGCATTTT
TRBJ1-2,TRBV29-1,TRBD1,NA,CSVGQALYGYTF,TGCAGCGTCGGACAGGCACTCTATGGCTACACCTTC
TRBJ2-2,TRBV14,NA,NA,CASSQGQIGELFF,TGTGCCAGCAGCCAAGGACAGATCGGGGAGCTGTTTTTT